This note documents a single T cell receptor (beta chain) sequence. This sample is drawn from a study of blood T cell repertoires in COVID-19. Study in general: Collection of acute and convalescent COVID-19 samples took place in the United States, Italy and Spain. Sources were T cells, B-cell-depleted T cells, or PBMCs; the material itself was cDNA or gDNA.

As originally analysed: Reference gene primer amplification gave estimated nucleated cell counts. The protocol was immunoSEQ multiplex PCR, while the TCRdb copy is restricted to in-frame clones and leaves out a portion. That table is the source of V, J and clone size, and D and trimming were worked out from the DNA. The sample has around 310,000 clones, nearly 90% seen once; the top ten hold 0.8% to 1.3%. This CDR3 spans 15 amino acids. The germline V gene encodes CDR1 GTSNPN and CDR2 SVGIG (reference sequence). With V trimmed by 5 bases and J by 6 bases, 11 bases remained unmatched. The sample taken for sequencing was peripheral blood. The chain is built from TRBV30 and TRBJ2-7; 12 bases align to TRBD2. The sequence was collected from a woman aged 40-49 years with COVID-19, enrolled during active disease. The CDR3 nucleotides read TGTGCCTGGGGGAAAGGACTAGCGGGAACCCTCGAGCAGTACTTC. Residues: CAWGKGLAGTLEQYF.